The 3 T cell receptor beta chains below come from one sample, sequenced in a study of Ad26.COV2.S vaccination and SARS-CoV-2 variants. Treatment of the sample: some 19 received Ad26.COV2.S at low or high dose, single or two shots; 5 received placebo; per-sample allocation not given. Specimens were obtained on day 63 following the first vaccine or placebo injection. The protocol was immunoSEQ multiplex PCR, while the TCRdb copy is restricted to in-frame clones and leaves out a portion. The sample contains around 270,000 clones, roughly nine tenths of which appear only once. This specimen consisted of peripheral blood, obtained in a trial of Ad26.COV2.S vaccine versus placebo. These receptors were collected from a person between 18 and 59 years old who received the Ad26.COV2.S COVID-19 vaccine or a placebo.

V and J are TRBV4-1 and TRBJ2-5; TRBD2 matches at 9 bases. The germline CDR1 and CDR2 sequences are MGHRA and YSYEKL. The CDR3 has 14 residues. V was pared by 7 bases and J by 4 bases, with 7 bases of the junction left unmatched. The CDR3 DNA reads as TGCGCCAGCAACAAGGCGGGGGGGCGAGAGACCCAGTACTTC. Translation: CASNKAGGRETQYF.

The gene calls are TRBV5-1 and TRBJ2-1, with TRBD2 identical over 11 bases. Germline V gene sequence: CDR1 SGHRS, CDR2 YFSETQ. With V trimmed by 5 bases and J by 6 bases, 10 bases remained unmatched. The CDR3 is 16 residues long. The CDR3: CASRGGAGLAANEQFF. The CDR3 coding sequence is TGCGCCAGCAGGGGAGGGGCGGGACTAGCGGCCAATGAGCAGTTCTTC. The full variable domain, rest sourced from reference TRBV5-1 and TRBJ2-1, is KAGVTQTPRYLIKTRGQQVTLSCSPISGHRSVSWYQQTPGQGLQFLFEYFSETQRNKGNFPGRFSGRQFSNSRSEMNVSTLELGDSALYLCASRGGAGLAANEQFFGPGTRLTVL.

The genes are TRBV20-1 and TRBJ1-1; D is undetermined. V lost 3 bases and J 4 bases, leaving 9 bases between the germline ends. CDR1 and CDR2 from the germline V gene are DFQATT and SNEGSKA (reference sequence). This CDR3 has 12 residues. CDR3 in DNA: TGCAGTGCTAGTAGACGGATCACTGAAGCTTTCTTT. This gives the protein CSASRRITEAFF.